A single TCR beta chain is shown here with its context. Its target antigen remains unknown. Base qualities are not provided; no much larger clone lies one nucleotide away. This entry is derived from a study of CD8+ T cells in alopecia areata (dated by TCRdb to about 2018). For the wider study: The treated patients took part in an open-label pilot trial in which moderate-to-severe alopecia areata was treated with oral tofacitinib at 5 to 10 mg twice daily. Tofacitinib-treated patients had biopsies at baseline and at 4 and 24 weeks of treatment, with a later scalp biopsy in several patients. Scalp clonality was compared across normal scalp (n=4), patchy alopecia areata scalp (n=8), and alopecia totalis/universalis scalp (n=8). In both human patients and the C3H/HeJ mouse model, the study applied high-throughput TCRbeta sequencing to look at T cell clonal expansion in alopecia areata. TCRbeta CDR3 regions were amplified by immunoSEQ multiplex PCR using 35 Vbeta forward and 13 Jbeta reverse primers. Scalp tissue and sorted CD4+ and CD8+ peripheral blood T cells from patchy and totalis/universalis alopecia areata patients and from healthy controls were covered by human TCRbeta sequencing. RNA came from the PAXgene miRNA kit for fixed scalp, the miRNeasy kit for PBMCs, and the RNeasy kit for mouse skin. The SALT score, which quantifies the percentage of affected scalp surface area, was used to measure disease severity in treated patients. Tofacitinib was administered for 6 to 18 months, and 6 months of follow-up off drug were then conducted to assess delayed response and recurrence. What the study reported, not specific to this receptor: TCR sequences shared between patients were less clear than in mice, possibly partly because of HLA diversity in the patient population. Because the treated cohort was small and included a single nonresponder, larger studies are needed to assess links between baseline CD8+ expansion and response. Many expanded lesional clones persisted in scalp and blood during tofacitinib treatment, which may partly explain relapse after stopping treatment. Tofacitinib significantly lowered scalp clonality and the number of expanded CD8+ clones among the top 100 scalp clones. Scalp TCR repertoire analysis is complicated because resident alphabeta T cells in normal human skin are also sequenced, whereas mouse skin is dominated by gammadelta T cells. Lesional scalp, especially in alopecia totalis/universalis, showed higher clonality and more expanded CD8+ clones than normal scalp, suggesting antigenic drive.

To prepare the library, the immunoSEQ multiplex PCR assay was applied. For TCR sequencing, RNA was extracted from every sample and reverse transcribed into cDNA to serve as template. SuperScript III was used for first-strand cDNA synthesis, primed with a 2:1 mix of oligo-dT and random hexamers. A synthetic immune receptor repertoire was used to gauge amplification bias, and whatever bias remained was removed computationally. On the authors' methods: After raw reads were preprocessed to remove errors, the CDR3 was defined following IMGT conventions as running from the conserved cysteine to phenylalanine. Clonality was computed as 1 minus the Shannon entropy, with the entropy normalized by log2 of the number of productive unique TCRs. Whether scalp clones were CD4 or CD8 was inferred by matching scalp TCRbeta sequences against CD4 and CD8 repertoires sorted from blood. What TCRdb holds here is the immuneACCESS table cut down to in-frame rearrangements. Part of the clones is not present; checked against another copy, under half of the missing clones reflect an unresolved V gene, and the others are unexplained. That table gives V, J and clone size, and the DNA gave D and trimming. Recorded for this sample are around 100,000 clones; around 50% of them occurred a single time. The biggest ten clones account for 12% of the sample.

Reading the label with the study, this specimen's time point is: roughly 24 weeks on oral tofacitinib. In the paper's terms, the treatment or condition label means: oral pan-JAK inhibitor, 5-10 mg twice daily. Lesional scalp punch biopsies and peripheral blood were collected from alopecia areata patients. After PBMCs were isolated by density centrifugation and stained for CD3, CD4 and CD8, a FACSAria was used to sort CD4+ and CD8+ T cells. The germline V gene gives CDR1 as SGHAT and CDR2 as FQNNGV. The CDR3 has 16 amino acids, counting the end cysteine and phenylalanine. Only the CDR3 DNA is retained, 48 bases long and in frame from the first base. Trimming takes 5 bases from V and 1 base from J, and the germline ends sit 15 bases apart.

The chain joins TRBV11-2 to TRBJ2-1; TRBD1 is a weak D gene call, 5 bases matching. The receptor was isolated from a human donor with alopecia areata. This specimen was CD8+ T cells sorted from blood, taken at week 24, from a patient treated with tofacitinib. The encoded CDR3 is CASSIQDSGSYNEQFF. The DNA reads TGTGCCAGCAGCATACAGGATAGTGGTTCCTACAATGAGCAGTTCTTC.